Sequencing of this T cell receptor beta chain was carried out in a study of cytotoxic CD8 clonotypes in ibrutinib-treated CLL. With cryopreserved PBMCs as the source, roughly 2 micrograms of genomic DNA went to TCR beta libraries. Germline V gene data show CDR1 as KGHSH and CDR2 as LQKENI. CDR3 length equals 18 residues. Deletions cut 1 base from V and 0 bases from J, with 18 bases between. About this clone: Its antigen is unidentified.

Depth targeted 1 in 200,000 to 1 in 1 million T cells, averaging approximately 9.3x coverage per clonotype. The table came from immunoSEQ multiplex PCR; TCRdb's copy has only in-frame clones and leaves some out. The table has about 140,000 clones, 91% seen once. Study-level results: The clonality rise at ibrutinib response reflected private clonotype expansion. Different sampling times were used for sustained-remission and progressing patients.

This specimen was PBMCs, taken after 12 months of ibrutinib treatment. This receptor was obtained from a human donor with chronic lymphocytic leukemia. The V call is TRBV18, the J call TRBJ1-1; D gene ambiguous. The CDR3 spells CASSPLWFRSDMNTEAFF. In DNA form, the CDR3 reads TGTGCCAGCTCACCACTTTGGTTTCGGAGCGACATGAACACTGAAGCTTTCTTT.